This T cell receptor (beta chain) stems from a study of Ad26.COV2.S vaccination and SARS-CoV-2 variants. Overall study results and limits: Breadth of non-spike TCRs did not differ between vaccinees and placebo recipients. Measures of TCR breadth and depth may have fallen short of total T cell responses. Reports say spike-specific CD8+ and CD4+ T cell responses covered substantial breadth after vaccination.

The V gene's germline CDR1 is SNHLY and CDR2 FYNNEI. The CDR3 contains 13 residues. Trimming shortened V by 2 bases and J by 10 bases, and 14 bases separated the two germline ends. About this clone itself: Its antigen remains unidentified.

Clones were sequenced by immunoSEQ multiplex PCR, and TCRdb holds only the in-frame ones, with some missing. The sample has around 100,000 clones; 80% are singletons. This TCR was sampled from a human donor who had recovered from COVID-19. This sequence joins TRBV2 and TRBJ1-1; perhaps TRBD1 as D (5 bases). The sample here was peripheral blood, taken after recovery from COVID-19. CDR3 in amino acids: CASSENPGPGAFF. The CDR3 coding sequence is TGTGCCAGCAGTGAAAATCCGGGGCCGGGAGCTTTCTTT.